A single sample gave rise to the 14 T cell receptor beta chains below, sequenced in a study of cytomegalovirus exposure and HLA in healthy donors. PCR amplification relied on 60 Vbeta primers (plus 13 Jbeta primers). Profiled with immunoSEQ multiplex PCR; TCRdb holds only in-frame clones, not every one. The sample has roughly 260,000 clones, just under 85% seen once. Sequenced: PBMCs. The receptors here all came from a woman in her 40s in good health and CMV-seropositive.

The V call is TRBV2, the J call TRBJ2-1; D is unresolved. This CDR3 has 12 residues. The V and J ends lost 3 bases and 6 bases respectively, with 6 bases between them. The V gene's germline CDR1 is SNHLY and CDR2 FYNNEI. The CDR3 loop is CASSDEFNEQFF. The CDR3 nucleotides read TGTGCCAGCAGTGATGAGTTCAATGAGCAGTTCTTC.

The chain combines TRBV7-3 with TRBJ2-7; D might be TRBD2 (5 bases). Germline values: CDR1 SGHTA, CDR2 FQGTGA. The CDR3 runs 16 residues. V gave up 1 base and J gave up 2 bases, with 15 bases separating them. CDR3 sequence: CASSLNGVAGPYEQYF. The CDR3 region has the DNA TGTGCCAGCAGCTTAAACGGGGTAGCCGGTCCCTACGAGCAGTACTTC.

CDR3 nucleotides: TGTGCCAGCAGCTTGGGGTCTACAGGGACAAGCAATCAGCCCCAGCATTTT. As protein: CASSLGSTGTSNQPQHF. The genes are TRBV7-9 and TRBJ1-5; weak D call: TRBD1 (6 bases). Trimming cost V 3 bases and J 1 base, with 16 bases left between them. There are 17 residues in the CDR3. Germline V lookup: CDR1 SEHNR, CDR2 FQNEAQ (reference sequence).

The rearrangement links TRBV28 to TRBJ2-1; D might be TRBD2 (6 bases). Trimming stripped 5 bases from V and 2 bases from J, with 13 bases between. The CDR3 consists of 15 residues. Germline assignment: CDR1 MDHEN and CDR2 SYDVKM. Here the CDR3 DNA reads TGTGCCAGCAGTCCCCGCAGCGGGCCCTACAATGAGCAGTTCTTC. Protein: CASSPRSGPYNEQFF.

The J gene is TRBJ1-2, the V gene TRBV15; no clear D gene. CDR3 length: 12 amino acids. Germline V gene sequence: CDR1 LNHNV, CDR2 YYDKDF (reference sequence). The V gene lost 3 bases and the J gene lost 0 bases, with 2 bases spanning the gap. The CDR3 sequence is CATSSTNYGYTF. The CDR3, as DNA: TGTGCCACCAGCAGCACTAACTATGGCTACACCTTC.

CDR3 nucleotides: TGTGCCAGCAGCTTGGATCAACAGGGGGCGCGGGGCTACACCTTC. As protein: CASSLDQQGARGYTF. The chain carries TRBV7-2 and TRBJ1-2; the match to TRBD1 covers 9 bases. Germline CDR1 and CDR2: SGHTA and FQGNSA. The junction had 10 bases not matched to a gene; V was cut back by 3 bases and J by 8 bases. The CDR3 loop spans 15 amino acids.

This clone appeared a few times. V gene TRBV19 combines with J gene TRBJ2-5; TRBD1 matches at 7 bases. V lost 1 base, J lost 4 bases, and 12 bases stayed unmatched. Germline assignment: CDR1 LNHDA and CDR2 SQIVND (reference sequence). The CDR3 has 17 amino acids. CDR3 coding DNA: TGTGCCAGTAGTATAGGGGCCCGACAGGGTGGCGGAGAGACCCAGTACTTC. Residues: CASSIGARQGGGETQYF.

The genes are TRBV5-4 and TRBJ2-1; D is undetermined. The CDR3 loop spans 11 amino acids. Trimming pared 4 bases from V and 8 bases from J, leaving 7 bases between. The germline CDR1 and CDR2 sequences are SGHNT and YYREEE (reference sequence). In DNA, the CDR3 is TGTGCCAGCAGCCCGGGTGATGAGCAGTTCTTC. Translating it yields CASSPGDEQFF.

The V gene is TRBV30, the J gene TRBJ2-7, with 11 bases identical to TRBD2. CDR1 and CDR2 (germline): GTSNPN, SVGIG (reference sequence). The CDR3 is made up of 15 amino acids. Trimming took 2 bases from V and 0 from J; bases not matched to a gene: 3. The CDR3 nucleotides read TGTGCCTGGAGTCTAGCGGGAGGAACCTCCTACGAGCAGTACTTC. It translates to CAWSLAGGTSYEQYF.

A word on this clone: This CDR3 is also generated by other DNA sequences in the sample. The CDR3 DNA reads as TGCAGCGTCCGGACAGGGGGGAACACCGGGGAGCTGTTTTTT. It yields the protein CSVRTGGNTGELFF. V is TRBV29-1 and J is TRBJ2-2, with TRBD1 matching 10 bases. There are 14 residues in the CDR3. The V gene end was trimmed by 6 bases and the J gene end by 1 base; junction bases not matched to a gene: 2. Looked up from germline, CDR1 is SQVTM and CDR2 is ANQGSEA.

Points on this clone: Compared with germline, one end of the junction differs, possibly owing to a read error. This chain uses TRBV4-3 with TRBJ2-7; 10 bases match TRBD2. Germline CDR1 LGHNA, CDR2 YSLEER. The CDR3 is 14 amino acids. The CDR3 region is CASSQDLGLADVNF. The CDR3 DNA follows: TGCGCCAGCAGCCAAGATCTAGGACTAGCGGACGTCAACTTC.

V gene TRBV5-6 combines with J gene TRBJ1-1; D might be TRBD1 (6 bases). This CDR3 spans 15 amino acids. The germline gives CDR1 SGHDT, CDR2 YYEEEE. V shed 2 bases and J shed 2 bases, with 13 bases lying between them. The CDR3 DNA follows: TGTGCCAGCAGCTTTTATGGACAGTTAAACACTGAAGCTTTCTTT. Translated, it gives CASSFYGQLNTEAFF.

The chain is built from TRBV7-9 and TRBJ1-2; D gene unclear. Trimming left V 2 bases short and J 0 bases short, with 10 bases between. The germline V gene encodes CDR1 SEHNR and CDR2 FQNEAQ (reference sequence). The CDR3 is made up of 15 amino acids. CDR3 DNA: TGTGCCAGCAGCTTATTGACTCCCACTAACTATGGCTACACCTTC. This encodes CASSLLTPTNYGYTF.

This chain joins TRBV27 and TRBJ2-7; 11 bases match TRBD2. The germline gives CDR1 MNHEY, CDR2 SMNVEV (reference sequence). V lost 3 bases and J lost 1; bases outside the gene matches: 2. This CDR3 contains 15 residues. CDR3 sequence reads: CASSLTSGNSYEQYF. The CDR3 DNA reads as TGTGCCAGCAGTTTGACTAGCGGGAATTCCTACGAGCAGTACTTC.